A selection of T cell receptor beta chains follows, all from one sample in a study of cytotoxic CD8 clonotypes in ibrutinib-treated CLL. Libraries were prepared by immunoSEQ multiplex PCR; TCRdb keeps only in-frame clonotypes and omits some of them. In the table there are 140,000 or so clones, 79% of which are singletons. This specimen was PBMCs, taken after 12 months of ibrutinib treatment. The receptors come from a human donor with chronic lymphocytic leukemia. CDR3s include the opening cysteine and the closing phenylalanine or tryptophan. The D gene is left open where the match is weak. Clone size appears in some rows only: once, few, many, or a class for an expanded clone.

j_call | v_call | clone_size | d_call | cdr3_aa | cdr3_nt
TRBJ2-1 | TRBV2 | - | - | CASSRSSYNEQFF | TGTGCCAGCAGTAGAAGCTCCTACAATGAGCAGTTCTTC
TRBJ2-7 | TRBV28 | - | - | CASSSHGGRSYEQYF | TGTGCCAGCAGTTCTCACGGCGGCAGATCCTACGAGCAGTACTTC
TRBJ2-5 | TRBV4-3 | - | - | CASSLWEGASRQETQYF | TGCGCCAGCAGTCTCTGGGAGGGGGCCTCTCGACAAGAGACCCAGTACTTC
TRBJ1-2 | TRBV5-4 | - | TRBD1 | CASWDSEGPNYGYTF | TGTGCCTCCTGGGACAGCGAAGGGCCTAACTATGGCTACACCTTC
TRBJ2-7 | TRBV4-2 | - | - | CASSQYTRGGYEQYF | TGTGCCAGCAGCCAATACACACGGGGAGGATACGAGCAGTACTTC
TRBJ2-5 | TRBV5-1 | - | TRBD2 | CASSLQLAGVRETQYF | TGCGCCAGCAGTCTCCAACTAGCGGGAGTCCGAGAGACCCAGTACTTC
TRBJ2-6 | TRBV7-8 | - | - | CASSLAGVANVLTF | TGTGCCAGCAGCTTAGCCGGGGTGGCCAACGTCCTGACTTTC
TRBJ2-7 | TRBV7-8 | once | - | CASSSNRENYEQYF | TGTGCCAGCAGCTCGAACCGGGAAAACTACGAGCAGTACTTC
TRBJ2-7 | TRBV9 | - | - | CASSVGRGAYEQYF | TGTGCCAGCAGCGTAGGGCGAGGGGCGTACGAGCAGTACTTC
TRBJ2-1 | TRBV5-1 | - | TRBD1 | CASSLADRVGEQFF | TGCGCCAGCAGCTTGGCGGACAGGGTCGGCGAGCAGTTCTTC
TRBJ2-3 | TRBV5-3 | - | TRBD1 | CARSSSTGGDTQYF | TGTGCCAGAAGCTCTAGCACAGGGGGAGATACGCAGTATTTT
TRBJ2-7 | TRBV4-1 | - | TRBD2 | CASSPRLPLAGAFYEQYF | TGCGCCAGCAGCCCCCGGCTCCCACTAGCGGGTGCATTCTACGAGCAGTACTTC
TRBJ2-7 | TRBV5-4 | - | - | CASSLGGPRPAVYEQYF | TGTGCCAGCAGCTTGGGGGGGCCTAGACCGGCGGTGTACGAGCAGTACTTC
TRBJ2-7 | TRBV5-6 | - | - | CASSFTKGVWRSYEQYF | TGTGCCAGCAGCTTCACCAAAGGAGTTTGGAGGTCCTACGAGCAGTACTTC
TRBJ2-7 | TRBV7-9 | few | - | CASSLSGLGSYEQYF | TGTGCCAGCAGCTTATCAGGGTTAGGTTCCTACGAGCAGTACTTC
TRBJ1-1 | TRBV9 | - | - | CASSAGPLDPEAFF | TGTGCCAGCAGCGCGGGACCACTTGACCCTGAAGCTTTCTTT
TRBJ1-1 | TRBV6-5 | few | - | CASKKGTYTEAFF | TGTGCCAGCAAGAAGGGGACGTACACTGAAGCTTTCTTT
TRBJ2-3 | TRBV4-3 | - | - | CASSQDPRYTDTQYF | TGCGCCAGCAGCCAAGATCCTAGATATACAGATACGCAGTATTTT
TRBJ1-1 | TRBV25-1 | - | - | CASSEYRGIGTEAFF | TGTGCCAGCAGTGAATATCGGGGGATTGGCACTGAAGCTTTCTTT
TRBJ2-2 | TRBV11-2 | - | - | CASSLAGGIRTGELFF | TGTGCCAGCAGCTTAGCCGGGGGCATTAGAACCGGGGAGCTGTTTTTT